Below, 7 T cell receptor beta chains from the same sample are listed, as sequenced in a study of CD8+ T cells in alopecia areata. Sequencing templates came from extracted RNA that was reverse transcribed into cDNA. Assay used: immunoSEQ multiplex PCR; TCRdb lists only in-frame clones, some missing. The repertoire holds 150,000 to 200,000 clones, with less than 65% as singletons. Described treatment: oral pan-JAK inhibitor, 5-10 mg twice daily. Source: CD4+ T cells sorted from blood, taken at week 24, from a patient treated with tofacitinib. These receptors were taken from a human donor with alopecia areata.

The CDR3 protein is CAIRREGDNEQFF. The CDR3 nucleotides read TGTGCCATCAGACGGGAGGGTGACAATGAGCAGTTCTTC. The V call is TRBV10-3, the J call TRBJ2-1; TRBD2 matches at 8 bases. V shed 6 bases, J shed 5 bases, and the junction held 3 bases outside the gene matches. The CDR3 is 13 residues long. CDR1 and CDR2 from the germline V gene are ENHRY and SYGVKD.

The V call is TRBV14, the J call TRBJ1-4, with D uncertain. This CDR3 has 14 residues. Trimming left V 4 bases short and J 8 bases short, with 14 bases between. Germline V gene data show CDR1 as SGHDN and CDR2 as FVKESK. The CDR3 nucleotides are TGTGCCAGCAGCCCCTGGCCAGGCAGCGAAAAACTGTTTTTT. It translates to CASSPWPGSEKLFF.

The rearrangement uses TRBV6-1 and TRBJ2-7, with a possible D match to TRBD1 (6 bases). Deletions cut 5 bases from V and 0 bases from J, with 14 bases between. This CDR3 has 15 amino acids. Germline CDR1 reads MNHNS; CDR2 reads SASEGT. The CDR3 sequence is CASSTETGNSYEQYF. The CDR3 bases are TGTGCCAGCAGTACTGAGACAGGTAACTCCTACGAGCAGTACTTC.

This chain connects TRBV5-1 to TRBJ2-2; D gene unclear. This CDR3 comprises 16 residues. Germline assignment: CDR1 SGHRS and CDR2 YFSETQ. V dropped 0 bases and J dropped 4 bases, with 13 bases sitting between them. The CDR3 loop reads CASSLAQDSGTGELFF. DNA of the CDR3: TGCGCCAGCAGCTTGGCTCAGGATTCGGGCACCGGGGAGCTGTTTTTT.

This rearrangement joins TRBV7-2 to TRBJ1-2, with no clear D. V dropped 3 bases and J dropped 2 bases, with 10 bases sitting between them. Germline V gives CDR1 SGHTA, CDR2 FQGNSA. The CDR3 length is 14 residues. CDR3 sequence (DNA): TGTGCCAGCAGCTTCCTGCAGCCCAACTATGGCTACACCTTC. It yields the protein CASSFLQPNYGYTF.

The rearrangement joins TRBV30 to TRBJ1-2; D gene uncertain. The CDR3 length is 12 residues. V was trimmed by 0 bases and J by 8 bases, leaving 10 bases between them. CDR1 is GTSNPN, CDR2 SVGIG, per germline (reference sequence). The CDR3 DNA is TGTGCCTGGAGTGTTTGGGGTGGAGGCTACACCTTC. It specifies CAWSVWGGGYTF.

The chain joins TRBV25-1 to TRBJ2-1, with TRBD2 matching 8 bases. V dropped 2 bases and J dropped 4; count of bases not matched to a gene: 1. Germline assignment: CDR1 MGHDK and CDR2 SYGVNS. The CDR3 runs to 14 residues. This chain's CDR3 is CASSEAGGYNEQFF. DNA of the CDR3: TGTGCCAGCAGTGAAGCGGGGGGATACAATGAGCAGTTCTTC.